This TCR beta chain was identified in a study of cytomegalovirus exposure and HLA in healthy donors. Study-level findings and limits: TCR beta V- and J-gene trimming, according to a later analysis, was linked to a missense DCLRE1C variant. Published work reported that the classifier diagnosed cytomegalovirus status with high specificity and sensitivity. For most TCR sequences rarity was the rule, although some public TCRs occurred in many donors. Among donors in an Asian-associated ancestry cluster, a later analysis reportedly found fewer N-insertions than the roughly 700-donor mean.

This clone appeared a few times. The antigen is unknown. Primers for the PCR totalled 60 Vbeta and 13 Jbeta. Assay used: immunoSEQ multiplex PCR; TCRdb lists only in-frame clones, some missing. The sample yields fewer than 250,000 clones, about 80% seen once. Sequenced input: PBMCs. This clonotype originated in a woman between 50 and 59 years old in good health and CMV-seropositive.

CDR3 residues: CASSQVATQDSSNYGYTF. CDR3 nucleotide sequence: TGCGCCAGCAGCCAAGTCGCGACGCAGGACTCCTCTAACTATGGCTACACCTTC. This chain connects TRBV4-1 to TRBJ1-2; D uncertain. The CDR3 is 18 residues long. Trimming removed 1 base from V and 0 bases from J, with 18 bases in between. Germline V gene lookup returns CDR1 MGHRA and CDR2 YSYEKL.